The sequence of this T cell receptor (beta chain) was determined in a study of CD8 T cells in ankylosing spondylitis. Findings and caveats of the study: Several highly homologous variants formed a TCR beta motif that appeared characteristic of ankylosing spondylitis blood. Within peripheral blood, clones linked to disease were CD8+ and relatively rare. Researchers reportedly found disease-linked clones significantly enriched in matched ankylosing spondylitis synovial fluid.

The authors made TCR beta libraries by quantitative 5'-RACE with molecular barcodes. MiXCR, run by TCRdb on the 5' RACE reads, gives a single entry per CDR3 protein. Of around 130,000 distinct CDR3 sequences listed, roughly 17% are singletons. A note on this clonotype: Its antigen is currently unknown.

The CDR3 consists of 16 residues. Germline CDR1 SNHLY, CDR2 FYNNEI. V was trimmed by 4 bases and J by 0 bases, leaving 15 bases between them. The gene calls are TRBV2 and TRBJ2-5; the D gene is possibly TRBD2 (5 bases). The receptor was isolated from a male donor with ankylosing spondylitis. The sequenced sample consisted of blood, either unsorted or a sorted T cell fraction (not recorded which). CDR3 sequence reads: CASSASRAVYQETQYF. The CDR3 DNA is TGTGCCAGCAGTGCTTCGCGAGCGGTGTACCAAGAGACCCAGTACTTC.